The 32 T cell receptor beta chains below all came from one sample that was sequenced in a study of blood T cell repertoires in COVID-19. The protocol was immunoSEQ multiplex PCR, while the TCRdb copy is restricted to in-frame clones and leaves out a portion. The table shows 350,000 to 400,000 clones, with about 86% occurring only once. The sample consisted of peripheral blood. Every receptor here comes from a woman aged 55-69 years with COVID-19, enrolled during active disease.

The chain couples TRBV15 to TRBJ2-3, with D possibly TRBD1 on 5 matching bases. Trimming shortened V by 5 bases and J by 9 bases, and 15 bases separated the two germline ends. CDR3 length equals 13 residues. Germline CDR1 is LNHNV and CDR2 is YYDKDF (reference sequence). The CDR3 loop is CATSGSQGYTQYF. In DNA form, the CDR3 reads TGTGCCACCAGCGGATCCCAGGGATACACGCAGTATTTT.

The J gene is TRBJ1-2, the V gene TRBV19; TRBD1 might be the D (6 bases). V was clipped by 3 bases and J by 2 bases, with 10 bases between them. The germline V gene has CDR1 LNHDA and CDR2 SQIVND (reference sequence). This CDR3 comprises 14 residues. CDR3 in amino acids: CASSIRGQNYGYTF. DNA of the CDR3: TGTGCCAGTAGTATCCGTGGACAGAACTATGGCTACACCTTC.

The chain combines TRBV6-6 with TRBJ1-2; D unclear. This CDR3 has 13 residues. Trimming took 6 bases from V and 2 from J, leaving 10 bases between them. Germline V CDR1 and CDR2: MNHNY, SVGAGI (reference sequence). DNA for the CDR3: TGTGCCAGCAGCTTAACAGAAAACTATGGCTACACCTTC. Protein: CASSLTENYGYTF.

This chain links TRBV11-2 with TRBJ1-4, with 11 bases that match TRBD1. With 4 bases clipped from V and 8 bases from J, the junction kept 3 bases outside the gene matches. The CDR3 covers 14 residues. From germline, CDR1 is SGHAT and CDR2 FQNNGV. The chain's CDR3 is CASSYGTGGEKLFF. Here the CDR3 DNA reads TGTGCCAGCAGCTATGGGACAGGGGGAGAAAAACTGTTTTTT.

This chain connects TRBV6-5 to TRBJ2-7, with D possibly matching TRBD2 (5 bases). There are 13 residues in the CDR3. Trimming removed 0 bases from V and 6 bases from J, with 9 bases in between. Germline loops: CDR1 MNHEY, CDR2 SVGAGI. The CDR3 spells CASSYSGVVEQYF. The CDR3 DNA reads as TGTGCCAGCAGTTACTCCGGGGTAGTCGAGCAGTACTTC.

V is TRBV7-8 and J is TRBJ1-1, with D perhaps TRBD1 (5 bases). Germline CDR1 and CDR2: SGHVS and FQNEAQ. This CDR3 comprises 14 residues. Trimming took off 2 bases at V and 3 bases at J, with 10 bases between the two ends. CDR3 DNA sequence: TGTGCCAGCAGCTTATGGGGAGGGGACACTGAAGCTTTCTTT. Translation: CASSLWGGDTEAFF.

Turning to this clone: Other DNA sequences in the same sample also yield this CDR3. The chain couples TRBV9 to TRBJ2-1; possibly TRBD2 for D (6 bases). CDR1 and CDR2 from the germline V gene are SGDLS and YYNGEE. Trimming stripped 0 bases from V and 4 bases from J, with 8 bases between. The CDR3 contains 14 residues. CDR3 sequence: CASSVDGGYNEQFF. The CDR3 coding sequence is TGTGCCAGCAGCGTAGATGGGGGGTACAATGAGCAGTTCTTC.

The CDR3 region is CASSRGRDYGYTF. The CDR3 bases are TGTGCCAGCAGCCGGGGCAGGGACTATGGCTACACCTTC. V is TRBV3-1 (or the pseudogene TRBV3-2) and J is TRBJ1-2; possibly TRBD1 for D (5 bases). This CDR3 region has 13 residues. Germline lookup yields CDR1 LGHDT and CDR2 YNNKEL (reference sequence). V lost 4 bases to trimming and J lost 3 bases, with 9 bases between them.

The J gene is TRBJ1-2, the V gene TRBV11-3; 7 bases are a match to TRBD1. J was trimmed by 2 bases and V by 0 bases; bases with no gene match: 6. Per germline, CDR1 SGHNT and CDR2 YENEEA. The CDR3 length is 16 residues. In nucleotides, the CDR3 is TGTGCCAGCAGCTTAGATAGGACAGGAGGAAACTATGGCTACACCTTC. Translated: CASSLDRTGGNYGYTF.

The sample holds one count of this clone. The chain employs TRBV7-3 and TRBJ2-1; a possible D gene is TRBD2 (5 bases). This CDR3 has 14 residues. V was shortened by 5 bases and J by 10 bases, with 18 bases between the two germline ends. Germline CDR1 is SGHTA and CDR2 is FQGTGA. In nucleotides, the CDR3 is TGTGCCAGCAGCGCCACCGGAGCGGCGCGGGAGCAGTTCTTC. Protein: CASSATGAAREQFF.

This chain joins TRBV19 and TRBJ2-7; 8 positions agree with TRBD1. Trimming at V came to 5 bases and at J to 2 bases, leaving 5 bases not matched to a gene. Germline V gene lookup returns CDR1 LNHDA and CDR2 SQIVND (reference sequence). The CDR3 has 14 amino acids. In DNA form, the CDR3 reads TGTGCCAGTAGTTTCGGACAGGGCACCTACGAGCAGTACTTC. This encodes CASSFGQGTYEQYF.

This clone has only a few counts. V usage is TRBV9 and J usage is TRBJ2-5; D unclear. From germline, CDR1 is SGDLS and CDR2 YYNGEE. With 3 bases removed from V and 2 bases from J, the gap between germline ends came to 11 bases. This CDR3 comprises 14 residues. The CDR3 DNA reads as TGTGCCAGCAGCGCCCCGCAGGCTCAAGAGACCCAGTACTTC. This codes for CASSAPQAQETQYF.

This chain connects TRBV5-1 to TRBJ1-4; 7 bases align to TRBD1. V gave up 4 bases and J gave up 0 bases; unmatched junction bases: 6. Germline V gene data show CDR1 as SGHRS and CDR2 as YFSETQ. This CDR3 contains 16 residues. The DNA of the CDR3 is TGCGCCAGCAGCCCGGGGACAGTTGCAACTAATGAAAAACTGTTTTTT. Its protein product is CASSPGTVATNEKLFF.

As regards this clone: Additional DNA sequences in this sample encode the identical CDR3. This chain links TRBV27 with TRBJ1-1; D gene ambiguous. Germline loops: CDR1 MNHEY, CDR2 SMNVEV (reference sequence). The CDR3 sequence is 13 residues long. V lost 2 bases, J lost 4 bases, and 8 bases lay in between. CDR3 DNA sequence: TGTGCCAGCAGTTTAAGGCGGGGCACTGAAGCTTTCTTT. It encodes CASSLRRGTEAFF.

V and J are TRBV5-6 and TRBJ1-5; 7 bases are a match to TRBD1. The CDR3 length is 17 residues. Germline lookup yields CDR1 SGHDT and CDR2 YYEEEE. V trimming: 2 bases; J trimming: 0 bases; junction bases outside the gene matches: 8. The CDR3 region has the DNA TGTGCCAGCAGCTTTTGGAGGGGGCCCTATAGCAATCAGCCCCAGCATTTT. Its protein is CASSFWRGPYSNQPQHF.

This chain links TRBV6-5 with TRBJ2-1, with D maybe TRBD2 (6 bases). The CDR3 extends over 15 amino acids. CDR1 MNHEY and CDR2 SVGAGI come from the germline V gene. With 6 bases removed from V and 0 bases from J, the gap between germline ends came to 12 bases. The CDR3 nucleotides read TGTGCCAGCAGGTCGGCGGGGCTCTCCTACAATGAGCAGTTCTTC. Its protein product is CASRSAGLSYNEQFF.

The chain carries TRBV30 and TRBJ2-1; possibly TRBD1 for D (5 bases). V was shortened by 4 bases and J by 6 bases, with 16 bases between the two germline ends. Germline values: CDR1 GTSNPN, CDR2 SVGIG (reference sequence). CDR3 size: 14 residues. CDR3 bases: TGTGCCTGGACCGTAAGGGGTCCGGGCAATGAGCAGTTCTTC. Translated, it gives CAWTVRGPGNEQFF.

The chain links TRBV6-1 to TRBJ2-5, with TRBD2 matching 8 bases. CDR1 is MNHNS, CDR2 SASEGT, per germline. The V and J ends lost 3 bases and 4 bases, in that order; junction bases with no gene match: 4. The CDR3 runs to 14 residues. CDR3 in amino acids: CASSEWAGGETQYF. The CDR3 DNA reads TGTGCCAGCAGTGAGTGGGCGGGGGGAGAGACCCAGTACTTC.

The CDR3 DNA is TGTGCCACCAGTGATTTGGCCCAGCGGGGGGGCCGAAGGACAGATACGCAGTATTTT. As protein: CATSDLAQRGGRRTDTQYF. The chain links TRBV24-1 to TRBJ2-3, with TRBD2 matching 10 bases. V was pared by 0 bases and J by 3 bases, with 11 bases of the junction left unmatched. Germline V gene sequence: CDR1 KGHDR, CDR2 SFDVKD. CDR3 length: 19 residues.

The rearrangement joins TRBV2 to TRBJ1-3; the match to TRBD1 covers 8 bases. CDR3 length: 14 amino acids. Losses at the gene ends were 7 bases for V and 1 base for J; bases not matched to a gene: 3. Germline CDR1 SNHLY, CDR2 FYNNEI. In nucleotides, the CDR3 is TGTGCCAGCAATACAGGGGGTTCTGGAAACACCATATATTTT. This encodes CASNTGGSGNTIYF.

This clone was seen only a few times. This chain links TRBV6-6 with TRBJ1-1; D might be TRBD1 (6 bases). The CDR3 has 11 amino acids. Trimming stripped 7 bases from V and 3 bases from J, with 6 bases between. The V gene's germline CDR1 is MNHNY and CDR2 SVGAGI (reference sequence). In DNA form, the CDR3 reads TGTGCCAGCAAGGGGGACACTGAAGCTTTCTTT. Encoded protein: CASKGDTEAFF.

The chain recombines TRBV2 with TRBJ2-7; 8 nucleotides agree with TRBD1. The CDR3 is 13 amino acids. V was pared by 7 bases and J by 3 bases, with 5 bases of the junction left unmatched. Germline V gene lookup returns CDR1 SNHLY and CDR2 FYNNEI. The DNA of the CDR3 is TGTGCCAGCACCGCCGGACAGGGCTACGAGCAGTACTTC. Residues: CASTAGQGYEQYF.

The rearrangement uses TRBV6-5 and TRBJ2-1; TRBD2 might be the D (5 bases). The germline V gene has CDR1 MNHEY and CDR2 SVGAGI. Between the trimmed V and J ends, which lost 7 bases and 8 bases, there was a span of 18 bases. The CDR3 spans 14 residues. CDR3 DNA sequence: TGTGCCAGCACCCTAGCACCAATTCCAGATGAGCAGTTCTTC. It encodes CASTLAPIPDEQFF.

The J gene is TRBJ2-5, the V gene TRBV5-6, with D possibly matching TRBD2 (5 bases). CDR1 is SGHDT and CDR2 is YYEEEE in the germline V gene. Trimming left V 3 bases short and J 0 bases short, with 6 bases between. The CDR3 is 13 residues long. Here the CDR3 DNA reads TGTGCCAGCAGCTGGGAGAACCAAGAGACCCAGTACTTC. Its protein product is CASSWENQETQYF.

The CDR3 loop is CASSQGAGSETQYF. The CDR3 nucleotides are TGTGCCAGCAGCCAAGGGGCAGGGTCGGAGACCCAGTACTTC. The chain links TRBV4-2 to TRBJ2-5; a weak D match, TRBD1 (5 bases). The ends were cut back, 1 base at V and 5 bases at J, with 11 bases in the middle. The CDR3 length is 14 residues. CDR1 LGHNA and CDR2 YNFKEQ come from the germline V gene.

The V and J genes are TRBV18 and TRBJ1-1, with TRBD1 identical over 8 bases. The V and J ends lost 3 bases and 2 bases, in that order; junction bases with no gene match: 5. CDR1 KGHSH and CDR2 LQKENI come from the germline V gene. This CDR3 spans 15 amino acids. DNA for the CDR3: TGTGCCAGCTCACCGGGACAGGTCTTAAACACTGAAGCTTTCTTT. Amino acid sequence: CASSPGQVLNTEAFF.

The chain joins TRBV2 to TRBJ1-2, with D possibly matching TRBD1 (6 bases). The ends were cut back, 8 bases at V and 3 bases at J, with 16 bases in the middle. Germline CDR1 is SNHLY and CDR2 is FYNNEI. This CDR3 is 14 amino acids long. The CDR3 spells CASSGQTSYYGYTF. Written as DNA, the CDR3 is TGTGCCAGCTCGGGACAAACTTCTTACTATGGCTACACCTTC.

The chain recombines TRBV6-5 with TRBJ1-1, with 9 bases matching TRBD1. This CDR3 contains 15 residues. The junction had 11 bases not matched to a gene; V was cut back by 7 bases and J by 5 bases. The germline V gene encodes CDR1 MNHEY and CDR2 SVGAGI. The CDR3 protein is CASIPLGTGRTEAFF. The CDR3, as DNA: TGTGCCAGCATCCCCCTTGGGACAGGGAGGACTGAAGCTTTCTTT.

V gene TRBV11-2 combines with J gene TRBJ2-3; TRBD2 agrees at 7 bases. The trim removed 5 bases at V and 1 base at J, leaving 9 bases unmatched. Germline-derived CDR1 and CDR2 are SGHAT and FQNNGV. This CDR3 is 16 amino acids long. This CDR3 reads CASSANLAAGTDTQYF. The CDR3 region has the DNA TGTGCCAGCAGCGCCAACCTAGCGGCGGGCACAGATACGCAGTATTTT. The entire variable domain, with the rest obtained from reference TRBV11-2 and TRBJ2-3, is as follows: EAGVAQSPRYKIIEKRQSVAFWCNPISGHATLYWYQQILGQGPKLLIQFQNNGVVDDSQLPKDRFSAERLKGVDSTLKIQPAKLEDSAVYLCASSANLAAGTDTQYFGPGTRLTVL.

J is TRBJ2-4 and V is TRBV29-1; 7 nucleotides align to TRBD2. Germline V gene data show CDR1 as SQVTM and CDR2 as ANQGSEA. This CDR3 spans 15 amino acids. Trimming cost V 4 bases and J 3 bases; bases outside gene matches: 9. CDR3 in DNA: TGCAGCGTTGTTAAACGGGGGGTTGGCAAAAACATTCAGTACTTC. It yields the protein CSVVKRGVGKNIQYF.

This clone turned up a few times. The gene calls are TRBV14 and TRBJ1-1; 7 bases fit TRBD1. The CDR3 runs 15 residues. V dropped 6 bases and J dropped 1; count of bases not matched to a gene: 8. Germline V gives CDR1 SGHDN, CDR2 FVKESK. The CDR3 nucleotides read TGTGCCAGCAGTCACTTAGACAGGGCGAACACTGAAGCTTTCTTT. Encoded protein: CASSHLDRANTEAFF.

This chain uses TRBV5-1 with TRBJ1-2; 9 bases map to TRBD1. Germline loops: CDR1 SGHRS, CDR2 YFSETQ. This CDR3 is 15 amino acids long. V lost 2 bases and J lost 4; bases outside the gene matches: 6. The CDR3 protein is CASSLQTGGGYGYTF. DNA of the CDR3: TGCGCCAGCAGCTTACAAACAGGGGGCGGCTATGGCTACACCTTC.